The clone carrying this TCR beta chain was observed a few times. Its antigen is not known. The same CDR3 also results from other DNA sequences found in this sample. The data are from a study of beta chain features in type 1 diabetes. Whole-study context: Across all samples, roughly 99 million sorted cells were examined. Study conclusions and caveats: Over-representation of high TCR-expressing cells was a possible consequence of cDNA sequencing.

Blood was drawn once from each donor into heparinised tubes. The draws averaged approximately 120 mL. The sequenced template was cDNA made from the entire isolated RNA. The average output of naive, central memory and regulatory T cell samples was several million reads. The data were produced by immunoSEQ multiplex PCR, yet TCRdb's version contains in-frame clones alone and is incomplete. The table lists around 180,000 clones, about 13% of them singletons. The CDR3 consists of 15 residues. V was clipped by 4 bases and J by 2 bases; unmatched bases: 7. Germline V gene sequence: CDR1 MDHEN, CDR2 SYDVKM. The clonotype comes from a woman aged 18-29 years in good health. The sample taken for sequencing was central memory CD4+ T cells from blood. The V and J genes are TRBV28 and TRBJ2-5; 7 positions agree with TRBD1. The CDR3 sequence: CASSSPQGRQETQYF. As DNA, the CDR3 is TGTGCCAGCAGTTCCCCACAGGGGCGACAAGAGACCCAGTACTTC.